These T cell receptor beta chains were read from a single sample in a study of blood T cell repertoires in COVID-19. Measured with immunoSEQ multiplex PCR; TCRdb has only the in-frame clones, and not every one. Among 290,000 or so clones listed, approximately 91% were seen once. Sequencing used peripheral blood. These receptors originate from a woman aged 25 to 39 with COVID-19, enrolled during active disease. Each CDR3 is given with its conserved first and last residue. The order of the fields is J gene, V gene, D gene, clone size, CDR3 protein, CDR3 DNA. A D gene is named only where the DNA matches it firmly. For some rows the clone size is stated as once, few or many, or as a class when expanded; others skip it.

TRBJ1-6,TRBV4-1,TRBD1,once,CASSQGQGFGSPLHF,TGCGCCAGCAGCCAAGGACAGGGTTTCGGGTCACCCCTCCACTTT
TRBJ1-2,TRBV6-1,NA,NA,CASSDAGEVYTF,TGTGCCAGCAGTGATGCGGGGGAGGTCTACACCTTC
TRBJ2-1,TRBV18,TRBD2,NA,CASSPPRVPTLGGRSYNEQFF,TGTGCCAGCTCACCACCGCGGGTCCCTACTCTTGGCGGGAGATCCTACAATGAGCAGTTCTTC
TRBJ1-6,TRBV6-1,TRBD1,once,CASMPGQGNSPLHF,TGTGCCAGCATGCCGGGACAGGGTAATTCACCCCTCCACTTT
TRBJ2-7,TRBV11-2,NA,NA,CASSLPGTSTGKQYF,TGTGCCAGCAGCCTACCCGGGACTTCGACTGGGAAGCAGTACTTC
TRBJ2-7,TRBV5-1,NA,once,CASSLFSGEYEQYF,TGCGCCAGCAGCTTGTTCAGCGGAGAGTACGAGCAGTACTTC
TRBJ1-1,TRBV25-1,TRBD1,NA,CASSLRTGGAFF,TGTGCCAGCAGTCTACGGACAGGGGGAGCTTTCTTT
TRBJ2-5,TRBV19,TRBD1,once,CASSSPGQGIETQYF,TGTGCCAGTAGTTCACCGGGACAGGGGATTGAGACCCAGTACTTC
TRBJ1-4,TRBV2,TRBD1,NA,CASSELDRGLEKLFF,TGTGCCAGCAGTGAACTGGACAGGGGGCTTGAAAAACTGTTTTTT
TRBJ2-7,TRBV11-3,NA,NA,CASSLGPSYEQYF,TGTGCCAGCAGCTTAGGGCCTTCCTACGAGCAGTACTTC
TRBJ2-7,TRBV5-3,NA,NA,CARSSSRGVRPYEQYF,TGTGCCAGAAGCTCGTCCCGCGGGGTCAGGCCCTACGAGCAGTACTTC
TRBJ2-3,TRBV7-8,TRBD2,NA,CASSLWRESSTDTQYF,TGTGCCAGCAGCTTATGGCGGGAGAGTAGCACAGATACGCAGTATTTT
TRBJ1-1,TRBV29-1,NA,NA,CSVEVPVLLATEAFF,TGCAGCGTTGAAGTGCCAGTCTTACTAGCCACTGAAGCTTTCTTT
TRBJ2-5,TRBV12-5,NA,NA,CASGLSEETQYF,TGTGCTAGTGGTTTATCGGAGGAGACCCAGTACTTC
TRBJ1-1,TRBV20-1,NA,NA,CSAPGNTEAFF,TGCAGTGCTCCAGGGAACACTGAAGCTTTCTTT
TRBJ2-1,TRBV23-1,NA,NA,CASSQRMAGWVGEQFF,TGCGCCAGCAGTCAAAGGATGGCAGGGTGGGTGGGTGAGCAGTTCTTC
TRBJ1-1,TRBV2,NA,NA,CASRVTGNTEAFF,TGTGCCAGCAGGGTTACAGGGAACACTGAAGCTTTCTTT
TRBJ1-1,TRBV6-1,NA,NA,CASSDWGSGTEAFF,TGTGCCAGCAGTGATTGGGGCTCGGGCACTGAAGCTTTCTTT
TRBJ2-1,TRBV5-5,TRBD2,NA,CASAPLAAYNEQFF,TGTGCCAGCGCGCCTCTAGCGGCATACAATGAGCAGTTCTTC
TRBJ1-5,TRBV6-2/TRBV6-3,NA,NA,CASSYGVSNQPQHF,TGTGCCAGCAGTTACGGAGTTAGCAATCAGCCCCAGCATTTT
TRBJ2-3,TRBV5-1,NA,NA,CASSLAGTGVADTQYF,TGCGCCAGCAGCTTGGCCGGGACGGGAGTGGCAGATACGCAGTATTTT
TRBJ1-2,TRBV6-5,NA,NA,CASSTVGGGDYGYTF,TGTGCCAGCAGTACGGTCGGGGGGGGAGACTATGGCTACACCTTC
TRBJ2-7,TRBV5-1,NA,NA,CASSLEEGWNEQYF,TGCGCCAGCAGCTTGGAGGAGGGGTGGAACGAGCAGTACTTC
TRBJ2-3,TRBV19,NA,NA,CASSEGAGGRGTDTQYF,TGTGCCAGTAGTGAGGGGGCGGGAGGACGTGGTACAGATACGCAGTATTTT
TRBJ1-4,TRBV19,TRBD1,NA,CASGQGKTNEKLFF,TGTGCCAGCGGACAGGGGAAAACTAATGAAAAACTGTTTTTT
TRBJ2-7,TRBV11-2,NA,NA,CASSFTSRSSYEQYF,TGTGCCAGCAGCTTCACGTCACGGAGCTCCTACGAGCAGTACTTC
TRBJ1-1,TRBV30,TRBD1,NA,CAWSLGQINTEAFF,TGTGCCTGGAGTTTGGGACAGATCAACACTGAAGCTTTCTTT
TRBJ2-7,TRBV10-2,NA,once,CASSEHRDHEQYF,TGCGCCAGCAGTGAGCACAGGGACCACGAGCAGTACTTC
TRBJ2-7,TRBV28,NA,once,CASSPSRSSYEQYF,TGTGCCAGCAGCCCCTCCCGTAGCTCCTACGAGCAGTACTTC
TRBJ1-3,TRBV6-5,NA,NA,CASSYDSDFSGNTIYF,TGTGCCAGCAGTTACGACAGCGACTTCTCTGGAAACACCATATATTTT
TRBJ2-1,TRBV24-1,NA,NA,CATSDQLGNEQFF,TGTGCCACCAGTGACCAACTCGGCAATGAGCAGTTCTTC
TRBJ2-1,TRBV7-3,TRBD2,NA,CASSLMAGAWGEQFF,TGTGCCAGCAGCTTAATGGCGGGAGCCTGGGGGGAGCAGTTCTTC
TRBJ1-1,TRBV5-4,TRBD1,NA,CASSLRGRTEAFF,TGTGCCAGCAGCTTGAGGGGGCGAACTGAAGCTTTCTTT
TRBJ1-1,TRBV3-1/TRBV3-2,NA,NA,CASSQDMGRTEAFF,TGTGCCAGCAGCCAAGATATGGGGCGGACTGAAGCTTTCTTT
TRBJ2-1,TRBV27,TRBD1,NA,CASSGTGGYNEQFF,TGTGCCAGCAGTGGGACAGGGGGCTACAATGAGCAGTTCTTC
TRBJ1-4,TRBV5-1,TRBD1,NA,CASSDTGQLLSEKLFF,TGCGCCAGCAGCGACACGGGACAGCTTCTATCAGAAAAACTGTTTTTT
TRBJ2-1,TRBV5-4,TRBD2,NA,CASSLASGIYNEQFF,TGTGCCAGCAGCTTGGCTAGCGGGATATACAATGAGCAGTTCTTC
TRBJ2-1,TRBV7-2,TRBD2,NA,CASSFTSGRVNEQFF,TGTGCCAGCAGCTTTACTAGCGGGAGGGTGAATGAGCAGTTCTTC
TRBJ1-4,TRBV5-8,NA,NA,CASSLQGNNEKLFF,TGTGCCAGCAGCCTTCAGGGAAATAATGAAAAACTGTTTTTT
TRBJ2-5,TRBV14,TRBD2,NA,CASSPGLVSQETQYF,TGTGCCAGCAGCCCTGGACTAGTCTCCCAAGAGACCCAGTACTTC
TRBJ2-7,TRBV7-2,TRBD2,NA,CASTSGTSGKGEQYF,TGTGCCAGCACCTCAGGGACTAGCGGGAAGGGCGAGCAGTACTTC
TRBJ2-1,TRBV11-2,NA,NA,CASSRTSPGTKNEQFF,TGTGCCAGCAGTCGCACTAGCCCCGGAACTAAAAATGAGCAGTTCTTC
TRBJ2-3,TRBV11-2,NA,NA,CASSLPPLETDTQYF,TGTGCCAGCAGCTTACCCCCTCTAGAGACAGATACGCAGTATTTT
TRBJ1-4,TRBV30,NA,NA,CAWNRDPGNEKLFF,TGTGCCTGGAACCGGGATCCGGGTAATGAAAAACTGTTTTTT
TRBJ2-1,TRBV30,NA,NA,CAWKLWRGRYNEQFF,TGTGCCTGGAAACTCTGGAGGGGGCGATACAATGAGCAGTTCTTC
TRBJ1-1,TRBV7-2,NA,NA,CASSLELNTEAFF,TGTGCCAGCAGCTTAGAGCTGAACACTGAAGCTTTCTTT
TRBJ2-1,TRBV7-2,TRBD2,NA,CASSLGGTSGRPSRVEQFF,TGTGCCAGCAGCTTAGGGGGGACTAGCGGGAGACCCAGCCGGGTCGAGCAGTTCTTC